One and the same sample provided the 22 T cell receptor beta chains below, sequenced in a study of cytomegalovirus exposure and HLA in healthy donors. Researchers ran the PCR with 60 Vbeta and 13 Jbeta primers. Assay used: immunoSEQ multiplex PCR; TCRdb lists only in-frame clones, some missing. The sample yields about 140,000 clones, just under 80% seen once. The source material was PBMCs. The source of these receptors is a man aged 30 to 45 in good health.

This clone has a handful of counts. The chain employs TRBV7-9 and TRBJ1-1; 10 bases align to TRBD1. Germline CDR1 reads SEHNR; CDR2 reads FQNEAQ (reference sequence). This CDR3 region has 18 residues. Trimming cost V 1 base and J 6 bases; bases outside gene matches: 14. Here the CDR3 reads CASSLGLYTGTGVAEAFF. Written as DNA, the CDR3 is TGTGCCAGCAGCTTAGGGCTTTACACCGGGACAGGGGTGGCTGAAGCTTTCTTT.

The V call is TRBV2, the J call TRBJ2-1, with a weak D call TRBD2 (6 bases). In germline, CDR1 is SNHLY, CDR2 FYNNEI. The V end was cut by 3 bases, the J end by 7 bases, with 13 bases between. This CDR3 has 14 amino acids. In DNA form, the CDR3 reads TGTGCCAGCAGTGATCGGGAGCGAAAGAATGAGCAGTTCTTC. It encodes CASSDRERKNEQFF.

The chain links TRBV4-1 to TRBJ1-6; D remains unclear. The CDR3 contains 12 residues. Trimming took off 4 bases at V and 13 bases at J, with 11 bases between the two ends. The germline gives CDR1 MGHRA, CDR2 YSYEKL. CDR3 sequence: CASSRSGGPLHF. CDR3 bases: TGCGCCAGCAGCCGCTCGGGAGGCCCCCTCCACTTT.

With regard to this clone: At one boundary the junction diverges from the germline segment, which might be a read error. The chain employs TRBV7-9 and TRBJ1-1; D uncertain. Germline V lookup: CDR1 SEHNR, CDR2 FQNEAQ (reference sequence). The CDR3 has 15 amino acids. The CDR3 spells CSSSLTTRQNTEAFF. The CDR3 DNA reads TGTTCCAGCAGCTTAACTACTAGACAGAACACTGAAGCTTTCTTT.

The CDR3 here is CASSVDQGINTIYF. CDR3 DNA: TGTGCCAGCAGCGTAGATCAGGGAATAAACACCATATATTTT. The chain carries TRBV9 and TRBJ1-3, with D possibly being TRBD1 (5 bases). CDR1 and CDR2 from the germline V gene are SGDLS and YYNGEE. The CDR3 loop spans 14 amino acids. V was shortened by 0 bases and J by 6 bases, with 10 bases between the two germline ends.

The chain combines TRBV12-5 with TRBJ2-1; no reliable D call. V was trimmed by 7 bases and J by 9 bases, leaving 16 bases between them. Germline CDR1 LGHNT, CDR2 FRNRAP. This CDR3 is 13 amino acids long. The CDR3 sequence is CASAPMIQAEQFF. The CDR3 nucleotides read TGTGCTAGTGCTCCCATGATCCAGGCTGAGCAGTTCTTC.

The J gene is TRBJ1-5, the V gene TRBV7-8; maybe TRBD1 (6 bases). The CDR3 runs to 14 residues. V was shortened by 5 bases and J by 4 bases, with 12 bases between the two germline ends. From germline, CDR1 is SGHVS and CDR2 FQNEAQ. The CDR3 sequence: CASSPRTANQPQHF. CDR3 nucleotides: TGTGCCAGCAGCCCCCGGACAGCTAATCAGCCCCAGCATTTT.

The V call is TRBV10-3, the J call TRBJ2-3, with 8 bases identical to TRBD2. The junction had 13 bases not matched to a gene; V was cut back by 2 bases and J by 3 bases. The germline V gene has CDR1 ENHRY and CDR2 SYGVKD. The CDR3 runs 18 residues. CDR3: CAISEPGPIAGSTDTQYF. CDR3 bases: TGTGCCATCAGTGAGCCGGGACCTATAGCGGGATCGACAGATACGCAGTATTTT.

This chain uses TRBV5-1 with TRBJ2-3; 9 nucleotides line up with TRBD1. This CDR3 is 15 amino acids long. Germline-derived CDR1 and CDR2 are SGHRS and YFSETQ. V dropped 4 bases and J dropped 6; count of bases not matched to a gene: 9. Here the CDR3 reads CASSIGQGRLDTQYF. DNA for the CDR3: TGCGCCAGCAGCATCGGACAGGGGAGGTTGGATACGCAGTATTTT.

This chain joins TRBV13 and TRBJ2-7; 9 bases match TRBD2. Germline-derived CDR1 and CDR2 are PRHDT and FYEKMQ (reference sequence). V was clipped by 7 bases and J by 4 bases; unmatched bases: 8. The CDR3 runs to 14 residues. CDR3 in amino acids: CASIKWLAGYEQYF. In nucleotides, the CDR3 is TGTGCCAGCATCAAGTGGCTAGCGGGATACGAGCAGTACTTC.

V gene TRBV27 combines with J gene TRBJ1-4; tentatively, D is TRBD1 (6 bases). With 5 bases removed from V and 5 bases from J, the gap between germline ends came to 9 bases. The germline V gene has CDR1 MNHEY and CDR2 SMNVEV (reference sequence). The CDR3 has 13 amino acids. CDR3 nucleotides: TGTGCCAGCAGTAAGACAGGCAATGAAAAACTGTTTTTT. Encoded protein: CASSKTGNEKLFF.

The chain has TRBV5-1 and TRBJ2-1; tentatively, D is TRBD2 (6 bases). Deletions cut 0 bases from V and 4 bases from J, with 11 bases between. The CDR3 has 15 residues. Germline CDR1 reads SGHRS; CDR2 reads YFSETQ. The CDR3, as DNA: TGCGCCAGCAGCTTGGTAGCGGATAGATACAATGAGCAGTTCTTC. Amino acid sequence: CASSLVADRYNEQFF.

This rearrangement joins TRBV7-3 to TRBJ2-2, with D maybe TRBD2 (6 bases). V lost 3 bases to trimming and J lost 5 bases, with 7 bases between them. Germline CDR1 reads SGHTA; CDR2 reads FQGTGA. The CDR3 has 13 amino acids. CDR3 nucleotide sequence: TGTGCCAGCAGCTTGACTAGGACCGGGGAGCTGTTTTTT. Encoded protein: CASSLTRTGELFF.

This clone was found a few times. This sequence joins TRBV11-2 and TRBJ2-7, with TRBD1 matching over 9 bases. J gave up 4 bases and V 5 bases, and 6 bases lay outside the gene matches. Per germline, CDR1 SGHAT and CDR2 FQNNGV. CDR3 length equals 14 residues. This chain's CDR3 is CASSLTGGAYEQYF. CDR3 in DNA: TGTGCCAGCAGCCTAACAGGGGGCGCGTACGAGCAGTACTTC.

The chain couples TRBV5-1 to TRBJ2-1; 11 bases fit TRBD2. CDR3 length: 15 amino acids. Looked up from germline, CDR1 is SGHRS and CDR2 is YFSETQ. J was trimmed by 7 bases and V by 4 bases; bases with no gene match: 7. CDR3 in amino acids: CASSLSGRASNEQFF. The CDR3, as DNA: TGCGCCAGCAGCCTTAGCGGGAGGGCCTCGAATGAGCAGTTCTTC.

The chain joins TRBV5-1 to TRBJ2-7, with D tentatively TRBD2 (7 bases). V was clipped by 3 bases and J by 0 bases, with 16 bases between them. The CDR3 runs 16 residues. The germline CDR1 and CDR2 sequences are SGHRS and YFSETQ. The CDR3 nucleotides are TGCGCCAGCAGCTGGGGGGGCGGGACCTCCTCCTACGAGCAGTACTTC. This codes for CASSWGGGTSSYEQYF.

The chain links TRBV27 to TRBJ1-2, with D unclear. Per the germline V gene, CDR1 is MNHEY and CDR2 is SMNVEV (reference sequence). This CDR3 is built from 15 residues. Between the trimmed V and J ends, which lost 6 bases and 4 bases, there was a span of 18 bases. The CDR3 sequence: CASSLLGGSFYGYTF. DNA for the CDR3: TGTGCCAGCAGCCTACTGGGAGGTTCGTTCTATGGCTACACCTTC.

J is TRBJ2-1 and V is TRBV6-1; 8 positions match TRBD2. The trim removed 7 bases at V and 6 bases at J, leaving 5 bases unmatched. Per germline, CDR1 MNHNS and CDR2 SASEGT. CDR3 length equals 13 residues. CDR3 region: CASITGGGNEQFF. The CDR3 DNA follows: TGTGCCAGCATAACGGGAGGGGGCAATGAGCAGTTCTTC.

With respect to this clone: The junction shows a germline mismatch at one end, possibly a read error. The chain joins TRBV7-9 to TRBJ2-7; tentative D call: TRBD2 (5 bases). From germline, CDR1 is SEHNR and CDR2 FQNEAQ (reference sequence). This CDR3 has 14 residues. The CDR3 coding sequence is TGTTCCAGCAGCTTAGGCGGGCCCGCCTACGAGCAGTACTTC. It is translated as CSSSLGGPAYEQYF.

The chain carries TRBV29-1 and TRBJ2-1; TRBD2 agrees at 12 bases. This CDR3 spans 14 amino acids. After removal of 6 bases from V and 7 bases from J, the junction contained 7 bases not matched to a gene. Per germline, CDR1 SQVTM and CDR2 ANQGSEA. The CDR3 DNA reads as TGCAGCGTAGCGACTAGCGGGGGAGAAAATGAGCAGTTCTTC. It specifies CSVATSGGENEQFF.

The sample holds a few counts of this clone. The chain employs TRBV30 and TRBJ2-3; TRBD2 is a possible D gene (6 bases). Germline-derived CDR1 and CDR2 are GTSNPN and SVGIG (reference sequence). This CDR3 spans 10 amino acids. Trimming pared 5 bases from V and 6 bases from J, leaving 6 bases between. CDR3 loop: CAWRGDTQYF. The CDR3 DNA is TGTGCCTGGCGGGGGGATACGCAGTATTTT.

The J gene is TRBJ1-1, the V gene TRBV6-4, with 11 nucleotides matching TRBD1. The CDR3 contains 17 residues. Trimming removed 5 bases from V and 1 base from J; junction bases left unmatched: 9. Germline-derived CDR1 and CDR2 are MRHNA and SNTAGT. CDR3 loop: CASSPEDRGRWNTEAFF. The CDR3 DNA follows: TGTGCCAGCAGTCCCGAGGACAGGGGGCGCTGGAACACTGAAGCTTTCTTT.